This T cell receptor beta chain was identified during a study of cytomegalovirus exposure and HLA in healthy donors. Study information: A prior study identified just under 120 million unique TCR beta sequences from about 180 million T cells.

Primers: 60 Vbeta forward and 13 Jbeta reverse. Sequencing used immunoSEQ multiplex PCR; TCRdb keeps in-frame clones, though not all of them. The table shows under 200,000 clones, with about four fifths occurring only once. Unrecorded immune exposure was likely among donors, who were nominally healthy when sampled. As concerns this clone: As yet, its antigen is unknown.

General study findings and limits: TCR beta sequences numbering 15,000 to 20,000 were associated with HLA alleles at 0.05 false discovery rate in a later analysis. Most of the CMV-associated TCR beta chains (in a later analysis) appeared to be HLA-restricted.

The length of the CDR3 is 14 residues. V was trimmed by 6 bases and J by 4 bases, leaving 15 bases between them. In germline, CDR1 is MDHEN, CDR2 SYDVKM. This receptor was taken from a woman between 50 and 59 years old in good health and CMV-seronegative. The rearrangement uses TRBV28 and TRBJ1-2; D is ambiguous. The sequencing input was PBMCs. The chain's CDR3 is CASSLRLGFYGYTF. CDR3 coding DNA: TGTGCCAGCAGCCTTCGCCTCGGTTTCTATGGCTACACCTTC.